Given below is one TCR beta chain in context. Its antigen is still unknown. Per-nucleotide qualities are absent, and no much larger clonotype sits a single base away. The CDR3 measures 14 amino acids from cysteine to phenylalanine. This entry keeps only the CDR3 DNA: 42 bases, framed from base 1. According to the germline V gene (reference sequence), CDR1 reads MNHEY and CDR2 reads SMNVEV. The junction carries 14 bases between V and J, which are trimmed by 10 bases and 1 base respectively. The Qiagen DNeasy kit was used to extract genomic DNA from unsorted PBMCs and from the negatively selected CD4+ and CD8+ fractions. Using primers that anneal to V and J segments, immunoSEQ multiplex PCR amplified the TCR beta CDR3 regions. A synthetic immune receptor repertoire was used to minimize amplification bias, and remaining bias was computationally removed after sequencing. The original pipeline was this. Custom Python scripts were used to quantify repertoire diversity as the Shannon entropy index. The unsorted, CD4+ and CD8+ repertoires were each analyzed separately, with the exception of combined analyses, where CD4+ and CD8+ sequences were merged in silico. A clone was considered expanded if an increase in frequency of at least 2-fold after treatment relative to C1D1 was found, and a pseudocount of 0.5 was applied to clones undetected at baseline. Singleton clones were defined as clones with 0 or 1 copy at C1D1, and non-singleton clones were defined as clones with 2 or more copies. By matching protein sequences in sorted samples from the same patient, clones expanded in unsorted samples were annotated as CD4+, CD8+ or unknown. Wilcoxon tests on paired samples were used to test changes in diversity from C1D1 to C4D1. The source is immuneACCESS, and TCRdb retained only in-frame sequences with V and J called. Part of the clones is not carried over; for the studies checked, unresolved V genes explain less than half of this, and the remainder is unexplained. V, J and clone size derive from that table, while D and trimming were established from the DNA sequence. The sample contains tens of thousands of clones, roughly 89% of them found a single time. The ten largest clonotypes hold roughly 10% of the sample.

The data are from a study of PD-1 blockade in classical Hodgkin lymphoma (dated by TCRdb to about 2020). Background on the whole study: Nivolumab dosing was 3 mg/kg intravenously every 2 weeks, continuing until either disease progression or unacceptable toxicity. The study used CyTOF and TCR beta sequencing to define a peripheral blood immune signature of response to PD-1 blockade in classical Hodgkin lymphoma. The paper as a whole reports these results and caveats: Baseline TCR diversity was reported to be lower in newly diagnosed patients than in healthy donors, and even lower in relapsed/refractory patients. Only a single clinical trial cohort was studied, and what caused the repertoire differences, possibly disease activity or prior therapy, remained undefined. Lower diversity was seen in patients whose nivolumab began less than 1 year after ASCT, and these patients were left out of later analyses so that immune reconstitution would not confound the results. A significant rise by C4D1 was seen in CD4+ but not CD8+ TCR diversity (p=0.0027 vs p=0.16), with the rise being most apparent in complete responders (p=0.02). Baseline diversity similar to that of newly diagnosed patients was observed in trial patients achieving complete response, whereas significantly lower diversity was observed in partial responders and progressors.

The time point label, as the study defines it: cycle 2 day 1 (C2D1) of nivolumab. All trial patients had relapsed after autologous stem cell transplantation, with cohorts A, B and C differing in prior brentuximab vedotin exposure. The trial cohort comprised some 60 patients with relapsed/refractory classical Hodgkin lymphoma whose best overall responses were complete response, partial response or progressive disease. Single-agent nivolumab was administered to trial patients in the multi-cohort phase II CheckMate 205 trial. An independent review committee assessed best overall response using the 2007 International Working Group response criteria. Trial PBMCs were collected just before the start of nivolumab (C1D1) and during therapy at cycle 2 day 1 and cycle 4 day 1. Peripheral blood was collected in 8 mL Vacutainer Cell Preparation Tubes, from which PBMCs were isolated by centrifugation and then cryopreserved.

The sequence derives from a human donor with classical Hodgkin lymphoma. The material was peripheral blood mononuclear cells (PBMCs), obtained before the second cycle of nivolumab. The rearrangement combines TRBV27 with TRBJ1-3; perhaps TRBD1 is the D gene, with 5 bases matching. The nucleotide sequence reads as follows: TGTGCCAACCTAAAGAGACAGTCTGGAAACACCATATATTTT. It codes for CANLKRQSGNTIYF.